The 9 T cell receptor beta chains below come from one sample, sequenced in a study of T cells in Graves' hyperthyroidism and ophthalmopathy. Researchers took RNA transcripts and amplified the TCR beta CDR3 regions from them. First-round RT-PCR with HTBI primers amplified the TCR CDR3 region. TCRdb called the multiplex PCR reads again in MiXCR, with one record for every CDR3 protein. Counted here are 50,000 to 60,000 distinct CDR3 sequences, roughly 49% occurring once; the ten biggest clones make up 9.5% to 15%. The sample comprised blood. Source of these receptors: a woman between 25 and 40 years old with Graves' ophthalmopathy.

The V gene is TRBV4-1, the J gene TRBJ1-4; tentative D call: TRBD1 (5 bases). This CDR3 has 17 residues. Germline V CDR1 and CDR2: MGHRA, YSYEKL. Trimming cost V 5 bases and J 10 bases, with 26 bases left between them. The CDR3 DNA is TGCGCCAGCAGCGGGCCCATTACCACATATGCGAGGGGAAAACTGTTTTTT. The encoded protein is CASSGPITTYARGKLFF.

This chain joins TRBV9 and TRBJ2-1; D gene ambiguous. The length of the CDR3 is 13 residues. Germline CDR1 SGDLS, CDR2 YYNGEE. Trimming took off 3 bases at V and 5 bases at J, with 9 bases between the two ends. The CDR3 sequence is CASSDLVNNEQFF. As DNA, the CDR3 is TGTGCCAGCAGCGATCTTGTTAACAATGAGCAGTTCTTC.

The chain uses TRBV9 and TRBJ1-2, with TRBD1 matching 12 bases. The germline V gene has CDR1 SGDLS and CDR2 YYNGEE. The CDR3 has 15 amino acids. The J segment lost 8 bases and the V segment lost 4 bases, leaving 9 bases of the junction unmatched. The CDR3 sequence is CASSLGTGGGGGYTF. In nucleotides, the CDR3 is TGTGCCAGCAGCTTAGGGACAGGGGGCGGCGGAGGCTACACCTTC.

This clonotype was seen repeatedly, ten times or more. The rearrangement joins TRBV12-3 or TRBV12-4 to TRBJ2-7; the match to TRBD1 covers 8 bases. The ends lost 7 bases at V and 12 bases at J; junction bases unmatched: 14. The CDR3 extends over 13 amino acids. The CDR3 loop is CASTLGQGPGPYF. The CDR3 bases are TGTGCCAGCACCTTAGGACAGGGACCGGGTCCGTACTTC.

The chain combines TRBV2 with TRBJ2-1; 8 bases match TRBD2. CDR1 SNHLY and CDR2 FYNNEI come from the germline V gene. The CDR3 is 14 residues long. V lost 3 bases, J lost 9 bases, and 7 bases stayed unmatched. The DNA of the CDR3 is TGTGCCAGCAGTGATAGCGGGATCTCCCGTGAGCAGTTCTTC. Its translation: CASSDSGISREQFF.

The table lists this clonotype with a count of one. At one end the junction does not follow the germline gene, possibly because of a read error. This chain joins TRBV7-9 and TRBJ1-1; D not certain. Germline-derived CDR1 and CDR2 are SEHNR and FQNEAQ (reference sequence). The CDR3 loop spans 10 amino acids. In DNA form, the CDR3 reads TGTGCCAGCAGCCAAAACTCGGCTAGTTTT. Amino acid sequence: CASSQNSASF.

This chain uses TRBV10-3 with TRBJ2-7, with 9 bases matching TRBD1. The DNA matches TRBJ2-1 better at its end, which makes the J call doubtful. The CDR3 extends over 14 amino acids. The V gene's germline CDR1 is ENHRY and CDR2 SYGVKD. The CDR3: CAISEWDRDSEQFF. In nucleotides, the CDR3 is TGTGCCATCAGTGAATGGGACAGGGACAGCGAGCAGTTCTTC.

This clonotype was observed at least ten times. CDR3 in amino acids: CAISEAGSSPHTEAFF. For the CDR3, the DNA is TGTGCCATCAGTGAGGCAGGAAGTTCTCCGCACACTGAAGCTTTCTTT. The rearrangement uses TRBV10-3 and TRBJ1-1; D call uncertain. V dropped 2 bases and J dropped 3 bases, with 16 bases sitting between them. Per germline, CDR1 ENHRY and CDR2 SYGVKD. This CDR3 region has 16 residues.

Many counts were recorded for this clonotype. Here the CDR3 DNA reads TGCAGCGCTTCATCCGGGATCTCAACTAATGAAAAACTGTTTTTT. It specifies CSASSGISTNEKLFF. The rearrangement links TRBV29-1 to TRBJ1-4; D remains unclear. This CDR3 is built from 15 residues. CDR1 and CDR2 (germline): SQVTM, ANQGSEA. V was clipped by 7 bases and J by 0 bases, with 15 bases between them. The whole variable domain, remainder taken from reference TRBV29-1 and TRBJ1-4, is SAVISQKPSRDICQRGTSLTIQCQVDSQVTMMFWYRQQPGQSLTLIATANQGSEATYESGFVIDKFPISRPNLTFSTLTVSNMSPEDSSIYLCSASSGISTNEKLFFGSGTQLSVL.